This T cell receptor beta chain stems from a study of graft-versus-host responses after intestinal transplantation. Clones were read by immunoSEQ multiplex PCR, and TCRdb kept only the in-frame ones, dropping some. The sample has some 16,000 clones; roughly 88% are singletons. Deletions cut 0 bases from V and 3 bases from J, with 0 bases between. This CDR3 region has 11 residues. The germline V gene has CDR1 DFQATT and CDR2 SNEGSKA (reference sequence). On this clone itself: Its specificity is unknown. This specimen includes other DNA sequences encoding the same CDR3.

Study results and caveats: Early post-transplant HvG declines were associated with peak circulating GvH clone levels.

V gene TRBV20-1 combines with J gene TRBJ2-1; no reliable D call. This TCR was sampled from a human patient who received an intestinal transplant, so some T cells may come from the graft donor. Specimen: PBMCs, collected approximately 110 days after intestinal transplant. The CDR3 DNA sequence: TGCAGTGCTAGAGACTACAATGAGCAGTTCTTC. Amino acids: CSARDYNEQFF.